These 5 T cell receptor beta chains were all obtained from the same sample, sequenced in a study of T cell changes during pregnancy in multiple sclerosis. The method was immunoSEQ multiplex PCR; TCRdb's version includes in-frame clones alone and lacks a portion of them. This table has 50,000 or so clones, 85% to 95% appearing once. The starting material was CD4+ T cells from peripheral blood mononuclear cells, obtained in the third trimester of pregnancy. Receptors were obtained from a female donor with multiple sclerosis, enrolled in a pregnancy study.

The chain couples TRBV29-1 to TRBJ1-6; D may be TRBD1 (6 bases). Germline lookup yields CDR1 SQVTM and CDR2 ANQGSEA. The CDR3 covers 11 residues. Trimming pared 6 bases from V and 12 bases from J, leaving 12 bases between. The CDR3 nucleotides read TGCAGCGTGGGGGACACCGAACCCCTCCACTTT. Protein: CSVGDTEPLHF.

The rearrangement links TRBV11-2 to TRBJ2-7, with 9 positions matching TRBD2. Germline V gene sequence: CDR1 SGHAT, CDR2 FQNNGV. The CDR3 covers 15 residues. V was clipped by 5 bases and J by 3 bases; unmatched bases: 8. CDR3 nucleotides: TGTGCCAGCAGCGGTAGCGGGGGACCCCTCTACGAGCAGTACTTC. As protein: CASSGSGGPLYEQYF. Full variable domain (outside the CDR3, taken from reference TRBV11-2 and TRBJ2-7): EAGVAQSPRYKIIEKRQSVAFWCNPISGHATLYWYQQILGQGPKLLIQFQNNGVVDDSQLPKDRFSAERLKGVDSTLKIQPAKLEDSAVYLCASSGSGGPLYEQYFGPGTRLTVT.

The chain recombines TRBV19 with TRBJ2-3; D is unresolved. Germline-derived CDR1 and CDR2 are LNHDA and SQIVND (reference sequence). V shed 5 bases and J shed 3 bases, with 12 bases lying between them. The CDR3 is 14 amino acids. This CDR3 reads CASSQRGSTDTQYF. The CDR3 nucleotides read TGTGCCAGTAGTCAACGAGGCTCGACAGATACGCAGTATTTT.

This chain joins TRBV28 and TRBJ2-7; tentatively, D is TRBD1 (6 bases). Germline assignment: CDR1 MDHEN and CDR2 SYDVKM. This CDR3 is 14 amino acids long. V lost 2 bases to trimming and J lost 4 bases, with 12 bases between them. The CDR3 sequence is CASSLAAGVYEQYF. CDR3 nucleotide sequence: TGTGCCAGCAGTTTAGCGGCAGGGGTGTACGAGCAGTACTTC. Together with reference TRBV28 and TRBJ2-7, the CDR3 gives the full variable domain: DVKVTQSSRYLVKRTGEKVFLECVQDMDHENMFWYRQDPGLGLRLIYFSYDVKMKEKGDIPEGYSVSREKKERFSLILESASTNQTSMYLCASSLAAGVYEQYFGPGTRLTVT.

The CDR3 bases are TGTGCAAGTCGCTTAGCCTACGAGAGAAGACTAGCGGGGGGCAATGAGCAGTTCTTC. This sequence encodes CASRLAYERRLAGGNEQFF. The chain links TRBV12-2 to TRBJ2-1; the DNA was not compared with TRBD2, the D call given in the table. TRBV12-2 is termed a pseudogene. The CDR3 runs 19 residues.